The rows below give T cell receptor beta chains drawn from one sample of a study of cytomegalovirus exposure and HLA in healthy donors. Clones were sequenced by immunoSEQ multiplex PCR, and TCRdb holds only the in-frame ones, with some missing. Among approximately 89,000 clones listed, roughly 80% were seen once. Specimen: PBMCs. The receptors were gathered from a man between 25 and 39 years old in good health and CMV-seronegative. CDR3s include the opening cysteine and the closing phenylalanine or tryptophan. The D gene is left open where the match is weak. Where a row states a size, it is once, few, many or the class of an expanded clone; other rows omit it.

CDR3 protein: CASSSLASDTQYF
CDR3 DNA: TGTGCCAGCAGTTCACTAGCCTCAGATACGCAGTATTTT
CDR3 length: 13
clone size: -
D gene: -
J gene: TRBJ2-3
V gene: TRBV27

CDR3 protein: CASSQGTGGYNEQFF
CDR3 DNA: TGTGCCAGCAGCCAAGGGACAGGGGGCTACAATGAGCAGTTCTTC
CDR3 length: 15
clone size: -
D gene: TRBD1
J gene: TRBJ2-1
V gene: TRBV4-2

CDR3 protein: CASSEGWVNTGELFF
CDR3 DNA: TGTGCCAGCAGCGAGGGATGGGTGAACACCGGGGAGCTGTTTTTT
CDR3 length: 15
clone size: -
D gene: -
J gene: TRBJ2-2
V gene: TRBV28

CDR3 protein: CASSSSYSNQPQHF
CDR3 DNA: TGTGCCAGCAGCTCCAGTTATAGCAATCAGCCCCAGCATTTT
CDR3 length: 14
clone size: -
D gene: -
J gene: TRBJ1-5
V gene: TRBV13

CDR3 protein: CASSQGLAGRGNEQFF
CDR3 DNA: TGCGCCAGCAGCCAAGGGCTGGCGGGGCGCGGCAATGAGCAGTTCTTC
CDR3 length: 16
clone size: few
D gene: -
J gene: TRBJ2-1
V gene: TRBV4-1

CDR3 protein: CASSPASGMGEKLFF
CDR3 DNA: TGTGCCAGCTCACCAGCCTCCGGGATGGGTGAAAAACTGTTTTTT
CDR3 length: 15
clone size: -
D gene: -
J gene: TRBJ1-4
V gene: TRBV18

CDR3 protein: CASSHVDRGYEQYF
CDR3 DNA: TGTGCCAGCAGCCATGTGGACAGGGGCTACGAGCAGTACTTC
CDR3 length: 14
clone size: -
D gene: TRBD1
J gene: TRBJ2-7
V gene: TRBV14

CDR3 protein: CSVMVGAQETQYF
CDR3 DNA: TGCAGCGTTATGGTGGGGGCTCAAGAGACCCAGTACTTC
CDR3 length: 13
clone size: -
D gene: -
J gene: TRBJ2-5
V gene: TRBV29-1

CDR3 protein: CASSLRGDSTDTQYF
CDR3 DNA: TGTGCCAGCAGCTTACGCGGCGATAGCACAGATACGCAGTATTTT
CDR3 length: 15
clone size: -
D gene: -
J gene: TRBJ2-3
V gene: TRBV7-2

CDR3 protein: CASSVVKTGDSGNTIYF
CDR3 DNA: TGTGCCAGCAGCGTAGTGAAAACAGGGGACTCTGGAAACACCATATATTTT
CDR3 length: 17
clone size: -
D gene: TRBD1
J gene: TRBJ1-3
V gene: TRBV9

CDR3 protein: CSVEASRDGNTIYF
CDR3 DNA: TGCAGCGTTGAAGCGTCTAGAGATGGAAACACCATATATTTT
CDR3 length: 14
clone size: -
D gene: -
J gene: TRBJ1-3
V gene: TRBV29-1

CDR3 protein: CSVHDSYEQYF
CDR3 DNA: TGCAGCGTTCATGACAGCTACGAGCAGTACTTC
CDR3 length: 11
clone size: once
D gene: -
J gene: TRBJ2-7
V gene: TRBV29-1

CDR3 protein: CASSGGQGATEQFF
CDR3 DNA: TGTGCCAGCAGTGGGGGACAGGGGGCGACTGAGCAGTTCTTC
CDR3 length: 14
clone size: -
D gene: TRBD1
J gene: TRBJ2-1
V gene: TRBV2

CDR3 protein: CASSFPRAGELFF
CDR3 DNA: TGTGCCAGCAGCTTCCCCCGGGCCGGGGAGCTGTTTTTT
CDR3 length: 13
clone size: -
D gene: -
J gene: TRBJ2-2
V gene: TRBV7-6

CDR3 protein: CASKVREDGGYTF
CDR3 DNA: TGTGCCAGCAAGGTCAGGGAAGATGGTGGCTACACCTTC
CDR3 length: 13
clone size: -
D gene: -
J gene: TRBJ1-2
V gene: TRBV6-5

CDR3 protein: CASSISAERANYGYTF
CDR3 DNA: TGTGCCAGTAGTATTTCCGCGGAGAGAGCTAACTATGGCTACACCTTC
CDR3 length: 16
clone size: few
D gene: -
J gene: TRBJ1-2
V gene: TRBV19

CDR3 protein: CASSPNWGGHNEQFF
CDR3 DNA: TGTGCCAGCAGTCCCAACTGGGGGGGACACAATGAGCAGTTCTTC
CDR3 length: 15
clone size: -
D gene: TRBD2
J gene: TRBJ2-1
V gene: TRBV28

CDR3 protein: CSATPTSSGEQYF
CDR3 DNA: TGCAGCGCTACCCCGACATCCTCTGGGGAGCAGTACTTC
CDR3 length: 13
clone size: -
D gene: -
J gene: TRBJ2-7
V gene: TRBV29-1

CDR3 protein: CASSLGMGRVADTQYF
CDR3 DNA: TGCGCCAGCAGCTTGGGTATGGGGAGAGTGGCAGATACGCAGTATTTT
CDR3 length: 16
clone size: -
D gene: -
J gene: TRBJ2-3
V gene: TRBV5-1

CDR3 protein: CASSRVYNEQFF
CDR3 DNA: TGCGCCAGCAGTCGCGTTTACAATGAGCAGTTCTTC
CDR3 length: 12
clone size: -
D gene: -
J gene: TRBJ2-1
V gene: TRBV23-1

CDR3 protein: CASSLRGDTGELFF
CDR3 DNA: TGCGCCAGCAGCTTGCGGGGGGACACCGGGGAGCTGTTTTTT
CDR3 length: 14
clone size: -
D gene: TRBD2
J gene: TRBJ2-2
V gene: TRBV5-1

CDR3 protein: CASSLQGRNTEAFF
CDR3 DNA: TGTGCCAGCAGCTTGCAAGGGAGAAACACTGAAGCTTTCTTT
CDR3 length: 14
clone size: -
D gene: -
J gene: TRBJ1-1
V gene: TRBV5-5

CDR3 protein: CASSWGRQGGGETQYF
CDR3 DNA: TGTGCCAGCAGCTGGGGGAGACAGGGGGGAGGCGAGACCCAGTACTTC
CDR3 length: 16
clone size: -
D gene: TRBD1
J gene: TRBJ2-5
V gene: TRBV5-4

CDR3 protein: CASSPAGEGRTEAFF
CDR3 DNA: TGTGCCAGCAGTCCCGCCGGGGAGGGTAGAACTGAAGCTTTCTTT
CDR3 length: 15
clone size: -
D gene: -
J gene: TRBJ1-1
V gene: TRBV28

CDR3 protein: CASSLPPGTSGYEQYF
CDR3 DNA: TGTGCCAGCAGTTTACCCCCCGGGACTAGCGGTTACGAGCAGTACTTC
CDR3 length: 16
clone size: -
D gene: TRBD2
J gene: TRBJ2-7
V gene: TRBV28

CDR3 protein: CASSPRLSSYNEQFF
CDR3 DNA: TGTGCCAGCTCACCGAGGCTAAGCTCCTACAATGAGCAGTTCTTC
CDR3 length: 15
clone size: -
D gene: -
J gene: TRBJ2-1
V gene: TRBV18

CDR3 protein: CASSTGLGSNQPQHF
CDR3 DNA: TGTGCCAGCAGTACAGGCTTAGGCAGCAATCAGCCCCAGCATTTT
CDR3 length: 15
clone size: -
D gene: -
J gene: TRBJ1-5
V gene: TRBV6-1

CDR3 protein: CASSLGTGSASPLHF
CDR3 DNA: TGCGCCAGCAGCTTGGGGACAGGGTCCGCCTCACCCCTCCACTTT
CDR3 length: 15
clone size: -
D gene: TRBD1
J gene: TRBJ1-6
V gene: TRBV5-1

CDR3 protein: CATLSSGVGYTF
CDR3 DNA: TGTGCCACACTGAGTAGCGGGGTCGGCTACACCTTC
CDR3 length: 12
clone size: -
D gene: -
J gene: TRBJ1-2
V gene: TRBV7-2

CDR3 protein: CASSPIKGGNQPQHF
CDR3 DNA: TGTGCCAGCAGTCCGATAAAGGGAGGCAATCAGCCCCAGCATTTT
CDR3 length: 15
clone size: -
D gene: -
J gene: TRBJ1-5
V gene: TRBV2

CDR3 protein: CASSTARAGGLAVQETQYF
CDR3 DNA: TGTGCCAGCAGCACCGCGAGGGCAGGGGGACTAGCGGTACAAGAGACCCAGTACTTC
CDR3 length: 19
clone size: -
D gene: TRBD2
J gene: TRBJ2-5
V gene: TRBV7-6

CDR3 protein: CASSLQGGANQPQHF
CDR3 DNA: TGTGCCAGCAGTTTACAAGGAGGCGCCAATCAGCCCCAGCATTTT
CDR3 length: 15
clone size: few
D gene: -
J gene: TRBJ1-5
V gene: TRBV27

CDR3 protein: CASSPGTEPEAFF
CDR3 DNA: TGCGCCAGCAGCCCCGGGACAGAGCCTGAAGCTTTCTTT
CDR3 length: 13
clone size: once
D gene: TRBD1
J gene: TRBJ1-1
V gene: TRBV5-1

CDR3 protein: CASSPTKDQPQHF
CDR3 DNA: TGTGCCAGCAGCCCAACTAAGGATCAGCCCCAGCATTTT
CDR3 length: 13
clone size: once
D gene: -
J gene: TRBJ1-5
V gene: TRBV11-2

CDR3 protein: CASSLGNRGQVYEQYF
CDR3 DNA: TGCGCCAGCAGCTTGGGCAACAGGGGGCAGGTCTACGAGCAGTACTTC
CDR3 length: 16
clone size: -
D gene: TRBD1
J gene: TRBJ2-7
V gene: TRBV5-1

CDR3 protein: CASSPTGAAYEQYF
CDR3 DNA: TGCGCCAGCAGCCCGACAGGGGCGGCCTACGAGCAGTACTTC
CDR3 length: 14
clone size: -
D gene: TRBD1
J gene: TRBJ2-7
V gene: TRBV5-1

CDR3 protein: CASSLGDSVNEQYF
CDR3 DNA: TGCGCCAGCAGCTTAGGCGACAGTGTGAACGAGCAGTACTTC
CDR3 length: 14
clone size: -
D gene: -
J gene: TRBJ2-7
V gene: TRBV5-1

CDR3 protein: CASSLGRSTQYF
CDR3 DNA: TGTGCCAGCAGCTTAGGTCGGTCGACCCAGTACTTC
CDR3 length: 12
clone size: -
D gene: -
J gene: TRBJ2-5
V gene: TRBV11-3

CDR3 protein: CASSRGQGSYGYTF
CDR3 DNA: TGTGCCAGCAGCCGGGGACAGGGGTCATATGGCTACACCTTC
CDR3 length: 14
clone size: -
D gene: TRBD1
J gene: TRBJ1-2
V gene: TRBV7-9

CDR3 protein: CASSFRREWEGPYEQYF
CDR3 DNA: TGCGCCAGCAGCTTTCGGCGGGAGTGGGAGGGGCCGTACGAGCAGTACTTC
CDR3 length: 17
clone size: -
D gene: TRBD2
J gene: TRBJ2-7
V gene: TRBV5-1

CDR3 protein: CASSQVNSRVTEAFF
CDR3 DNA: TGCGCCAGCAGCCAAGTAAACAGCAGAGTCACTGAAGCTTTCTTT
CDR3 length: 15
clone size: few
D gene: -
J gene: TRBJ1-1
V gene: TRBV4-1

CDR3 protein: CASSEALQGAGGYTF
CDR3 DNA: TGTGCCAGCAGTGAAGCGCTTCAGGGGGCAGGTGGCTACACCTTC
CDR3 length: 15
clone size: -
D gene: TRBD1
J gene: TRBJ1-2
V gene: TRBV2

CDR3 protein: CASSAGQAGETQYF
CDR3 DNA: TGCGCCAGCAGTGCGGGACAGGCGGGGGAGACCCAGTACTTC
CDR3 length: 14
clone size: few
D gene: TRBD1
J gene: TRBJ2-5
V gene: TRBV10-1

CDR3 protein: CASSDGAGYGYTF
CDR3 DNA: TGTGCCAGCAGTGATGGGGCAGGGTATGGCTACACCTTC
CDR3 length: 13
clone size: once
D gene: -
J gene: TRBJ1-2
V gene: TRBV6-4

CDR3 protein: CASTTGYGYTF
CDR3 DNA: TGTGCCAGCACCACAGGTTATGGCTACACCTTC
CDR3 length: 11
clone size: -
D gene: -
J gene: TRBJ1-2
V gene: TRBV6-5

CDR3 protein: CSARALEKLFF
CDR3 DNA: TGCAGTGCTAGAGCACTGGAAAAACTGTTTTTT
CDR3 length: 11
clone size: -
D gene: -
J gene: TRBJ1-4
V gene: TRBV20-1

CDR3 protein: CASSEAPISLGTTNEKLFF
CDR3 DNA: TGTGCCAGCAGTGAAGCCCCCATCTCCCTCGGGACAACTAATGAAAAACTGTTTTTT
CDR3 length: 19
clone size: -
D gene: -
J gene: TRBJ1-4
V gene: TRBV2

CDR3 protein: CASSLGGGPYEQYF
CDR3 DNA: TGTGCCAGCAGCTTAGGGGGGGGGCCCTACGAGCAGTACTTC
CDR3 length: 14
clone size: -
D gene: -
J gene: TRBJ2-7
V gene: TRBV7-2

CDR3 protein: CASSFNSKETQYF
CDR3 DNA: TGTGCTAGCAGCTTTAACAGCAAAGAGACCCAGTACTTC
CDR3 length: 13
clone size: -
D gene: -
J gene: TRBJ2-5
V gene: TRBV7-7

CDR3 protein: CASSPSGQGEKTEAFF
CDR3 DNA: TGCGCCAGCAGTCCAAGCGGACAGGGTGAGAAGACTGAAGCTTTCTTT
CDR3 length: 16
clone size: once
D gene: TRBD1
J gene: TRBJ1-1
V gene: TRBV23-1

CDR3 protein: CASSPGPDRSYGYTF
CDR3 DNA: TGTGCCAGCTCACCCGGCCCCGACAGAAGCTATGGCTACACCTTC
CDR3 length: 15
clone size: -
D gene: -
J gene: TRBJ1-2
V gene: TRBV18

CDR3 protein: CASSDGQGSDTQYF
CDR3 DNA: TGTGCCAGCAGCGACGGACAGGGCTCAGATACGCAGTATTTT
CDR3 length: 14
clone size: -
D gene: TRBD1
J gene: TRBJ2-3
V gene: TRBV5-4

CDR3 protein: CASSPPFRATNEKLFF
CDR3 DNA: TGTGCCAGCTCACCACCTTTCCGAGCAACTAATGAAAAACTGTTTTTT
CDR3 length: 16
clone size: -
D gene: -
J gene: TRBJ1-4
V gene: TRBV18